A single sample gave rise to the 19 T cell receptor beta chains below, sequenced in a study of cytomegalovirus exposure and HLA in healthy donors (dated by TCRdb to about 2017). Receptors were amplified or captured by the immunoSEQ multiplex PCR assay. For the multiplex PCR, a mixture combining 60 forward primers for TCR Vbeta segments and 13 reverse primers for TCR Jbeta segments was used. Drawn from immuneACCESS, this table holds only the in-frame rearrangements with V and J called that TCRdb kept. Clones are partly lost; checked studies trace under half to an unresolved V gene and leave the rest unexplained. The sample contains fewer than 110,000 clones, under 85% of them found a single time. The ten largest clones take up less than 5% of the sample. Specimen: PBMCs. These receptors came from a man in his fifties in good health and CMV-seropositive.

The V gene is TRBV7-8, the J gene TRBJ1-2; no reliable D call. CDR1 and CDR2 (germline): SGHVS, FQNEAQ. This CDR3 comprises 14 residues. Trimming pared 1 base from V and 3 bases from J, leaving 9 bases between. The CDR3 reads CASSLGHRDYGYTF. The CDR3 DNA reads TGTGCCAGCAGCTTAGGCCACAGAGACTATGGCTACACCTTC.

This sequence joins TRBV5-5 and TRBJ1-1, with D maybe TRBD1 (6 bases). Germline CDR1 is SGHKS and CDR2 is YYEKEE (reference sequence). CDR3 length: 13 residues. V was clipped by 4 bases and J by 8 bases, with 15 bases between them. The CDR3 DNA follows: TGTGCCAGCAGCGCCTACAGGGCGCCAGAAGCTTTCTTT. Residues: CASSAYRAPEAFF.

The chain couples TRBV28 to TRBJ2-7, with TRBD1 as a possible D gene (6 bases). This CDR3 has 14 residues. Deletions cut 7 bases from V and 0 bases from J, with 13 bases between. Germline V lookup: CDR1 MDHEN, CDR2 SYDVKM. Here the CDR3 reads CASTVLQGSYEQYF. DNA for the CDR3: TGTGCCAGCACCGTGCTACAGGGCTCCTACGAGCAGTACTTC.

The chain combines TRBV30 with TRBJ2-7; D perhaps matches TRBD1 (5 bases). Trimming shortened V by 3 bases and J by 7 bases, and 10 bases separated the two germline ends. Germline V lookup: CDR1 GTSNPN, CDR2 SVGIG (reference sequence). The CDR3 runs to 11 residues. CDR3 sequence: CAWSQGLEQYF. The DNA of the CDR3 is TGTGCCTGGAGCCAGGGTTTAGAGCAGTACTTC.

This CDR3 reads CASSPPSVSNQPQHF. CDR3 coding DNA: TGTGCCAGCTCACCACCGTCAGTTAGCAATCAGCCCCAGCATTTT. The chain couples TRBV18 to TRBJ1-5; unclear D gene. Germline values: CDR1 KGHSH, CDR2 LQKENI. The CDR3 sequence is 15 residues long. V shed 0 bases and J shed 0 bases, with 6 bases lying between them. The full variable domain, with the rest looked up from reference TRBV18 and TRBJ1-5, is NAGVMQNPRHLVRRRGQEARLRCSPMKGHSHVYWYRQLPEEGLKFMVYLQKENIIDESGMPKERFSAEFPKEGPSILRIQQVVRGDSAAYFCASSPPSVSNQPQHFGDGTRLSIL.

This clone was detected a few times. The CDR3 nucleotides read TGTGCCAGCACCAGGGGAGGGTTCGGGGAGCTGTTTTTT. This codes for CASTRGGFGELFF. V and J are TRBV25-1 and TRBJ2-2; D may be TRBD2 (7 bases). Germline V gene sequence: CDR1 MGHDK, CDR2 SYGVNS. V dropped 7 bases and J dropped 7 bases, with 13 bases sitting between them. The CDR3 has 13 amino acids.

The rearrangement joins TRBV7-2 to TRBJ1-6, with 8 bases identical to TRBD1. With V trimmed by 2 bases and J by 7 bases, 4 bases remained unmatched. Germline V lookup: CDR1 SGHTA, CDR2 FQGNSA. CDR3 length equals 15 residues. Here the CDR3 reads CASSLSGGFNSPLHF. The CDR3 nucleotides are TGTGCCAGCAGCTTATCAGGGGGCTTCAATTCACCCCTCCACTTT.

CDR3 amino acids: CASQEHREKLFF. CDR3 nucleotide sequence: TGTGCCAGCCAAGAACATCGCGAAAAACTGTTTTTT. The chain is built from TRBV28 and TRBJ1-4; D gene unclear. The CDR3 is made up of 12 amino acids. V lost 8 bases and J lost 8, with 12 bases in between. Germline CDR1 MDHEN, CDR2 SYDVKM.

J is TRBJ1-2 and V is TRBV19; 7 nucleotides align to TRBD1. Trimming at V came to 6 bases and at J to 0 bases, leaving 7 bases not matched to a gene. Germline V gene sequence: CDR1 LNHDA, CDR2 SQIVND (reference sequence). The CDR3 has 15 residues. CDR3: CASSAQTGPNYGYTF. The DNA for the CDR3 is TGTGCCAGTAGCGCTCAGACAGGGCCTAACTATGGCTACACCTTC.

The chain joins TRBV5-4 to TRBJ2-7, with 12 bases lining up with TRBD2. The V segment lost 3 bases and the J segment 7 bases; nucleotides outside the gene matches: 8. Germline V gene data show CDR1 as SGHNT and CDR2 as YYREEE (reference sequence). CDR3 length: 15 amino acids. This CDR3 reads CASSSLAGGVVEQYF. In DNA form, the CDR3 reads TGTGCCAGCAGCTCTCTAGCGGGAGGGGTGGTGGAGCAGTACTTC.

The chain joins TRBV5-1 to TRBJ2-3; maybe TRBD1 (5 bases). Trimming removed 4 bases at V and 2 bases at J, with 14 bases between. Per the germline V gene, CDR1 is SGHRS and CDR2 is YFSETQ. The CDR3 totals 15 residues. CDR3 bases: TGCGCCAGCAGCGTCCGGACACAAACCACAGATACGCAGTATTTT. Protein: CASSVRTQTTDTQYF.

The J gene is TRBJ1-5, the V gene TRBV19; D is perhaps TRBD1 (5 bases). The germline V gene encodes CDR1 LNHDA and CDR2 SQIVND (reference sequence). CDR3 size: 16 residues. The germline V and J ends were trimmed by 8 bases and 4 bases, with 21 bases remaining between them. This CDR3 reads CASGATGGGRNQPQHF. CDR3 coding DNA: TGTGCCAGTGGGGCCACGGGAGGCGGACGGAATCAGCCCCAGCATTTT.

The V call is TRBV5-1, the J call TRBJ1-5; D uncertain. Trimming took 0 bases from V and 4 from J, leaving 11 bases between them. Germline-derived CDR1 and CDR2 are SGHRS and YFSETQ. This CDR3 has 15 residues. CDR3 loop: CASSLGSSGNQPQHF. The CDR3 DNA reads TGCGCCAGCAGCTTGGGCAGCAGCGGAAATCAGCCCCAGCATTTT.

The V and J genes are TRBV9 and TRBJ2-2; D is perhaps TRBD2 (7 bases). Germline CDR1 SGDLS, CDR2 YYNGEE. The CDR3 is 18 amino acids. V lost 0 bases, J lost 4 bases, and 19 bases lay in between. CDR3 sequence reads: CASSVASLGGALTGELFF. DNA for the CDR3: TGTGCCAGCAGCGTAGCTTCCCTTGGGGGGGCGCTCACCGGGGAGCTGTTTTTT.

The chain is built from TRBV28 and TRBJ2-7; 8 positions agree with TRBD1. The CDR3 totals 13 residues. CDR1 is MDHEN, CDR2 SYDVKM, per germline. V dropped 6 bases and J dropped 7; count of bases not matched to a gene: 8. The CDR3: CASSRTGGREQYF. In DNA form, the CDR3 reads TGTGCCAGCAGCCGTACAGGGGGGAGGGAGCAGTACTTC.

The chain recombines TRBV7-8 with TRBJ2-3; 11 nucleotides match TRBD2. Germline V CDR1 and CDR2: SGHVS, FQNEAQ. This CDR3 comprises 16 residues. The J segment lost 0 bases and the V segment lost 3 bases, leaving 2 bases of the junction unmatched. CDR3 bases: TGTGCCAGCAGCTTGAGGACTAGCGGGAGCACAGATACGCAGTATTTT. Translating gives CASSLRTSGSTDTQYF.

The chain joins TRBV19 to TRBJ1-2, with D unclear. CDR1 and CDR2 from the germline V gene are LNHDA and SQIVND (reference sequence). The CDR3 loop spans 14 amino acids. V lost 3 bases and J 2 bases, leaving 10 bases between the germline ends. The CDR3 region is CASSIRIQNYGYTF. CDR3 in DNA: TGTGCCAGTAGTATTAGGATACAGAACTATGGCTACACCTTC.

This chain links TRBV28 with TRBJ1-1; possibly TRBD1 for D (5 bases). The CDR3 is made up of 15 amino acids. Germline values: CDR1 MDHEN, CDR2 SYDVKM. V lost 3 bases, J lost 4 bases, and 15 bases lay in between. The chain's CDR3 is CASSLVRSGGTEAFF. In nucleotides, the CDR3 is TGTGCCAGCAGTTTGGTCCGGTCCGGGGGCACTGAAGCTTTCTTT.

A remark on this clone: Distinct nucleotide sequences in the sample also encode this CDR3. The genes are TRBV7-9 and TRBJ2-5; maybe TRBD1 (5 bases). The ends were cut back, 1 base at V and 2 bases at J, with 5 bases in the middle. Germline assignment: CDR1 SEHNR and CDR2 FQNEAQ (reference sequence). The CDR3 has 13 residues. This CDR3 is CASSLGQQETQYF. For the CDR3, the DNA is TGTGCCAGCAGCTTAGGACAGCAAGAGACCCAGTACTTC.